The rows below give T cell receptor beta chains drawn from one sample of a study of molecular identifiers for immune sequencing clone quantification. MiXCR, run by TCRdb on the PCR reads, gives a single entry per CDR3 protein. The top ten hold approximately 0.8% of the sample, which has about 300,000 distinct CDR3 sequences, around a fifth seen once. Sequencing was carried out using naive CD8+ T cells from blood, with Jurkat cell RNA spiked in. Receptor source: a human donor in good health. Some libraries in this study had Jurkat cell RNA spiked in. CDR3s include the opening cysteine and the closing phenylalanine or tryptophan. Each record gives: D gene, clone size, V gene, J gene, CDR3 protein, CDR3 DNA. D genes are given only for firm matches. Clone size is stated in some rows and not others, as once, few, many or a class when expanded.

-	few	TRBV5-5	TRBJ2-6	CASSLEQGPLWANVLTF	TGTGCCAGCAGCTTGGAACAGGGCCCTCTGTGGGCCAACGTCCTGACTTTC
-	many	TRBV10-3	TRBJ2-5	CAISKAGAETQYF	TGTGCCATCTCCAAGGCAGGGGCAGAGACCCAGTACTTC
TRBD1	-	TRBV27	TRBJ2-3	CASSFQGAVDTQYF	TGTGCCAGCAGTTTTCAGGGGGCGGTGGATACGCAGTATTTT
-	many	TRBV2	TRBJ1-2	CASSEYGVGYGYTF	TGTGCCAGCAGTGAGTACGGAGTTGGCTATGGCTACACCTTC
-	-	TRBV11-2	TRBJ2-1	CASSLGDYANEQFF	TGTGCCAGCAGCCTGGGAGACTACGCGAATGAGCAGTTCTTC
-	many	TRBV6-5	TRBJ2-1	CASSVGTDQFF	TGTGCCAGCAGTGTTGGGACCGACCAGTTCTTC
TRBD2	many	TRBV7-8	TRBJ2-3	CASSPRVAGAASDTQYF	TGTGCCAGCAGCCCCAGGGTAGCGGGGGCCGCCTCGGATACGCAGTATTTT
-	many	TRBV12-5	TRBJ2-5	CASGPTNQETQYF	TGTGCTAGTGGCCCGACGAACCAAGAGACCCAGTACTTC
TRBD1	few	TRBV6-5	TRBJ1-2	CASRSRDSGRYGYTF	TGTGCCAGCAGATCAAGGGACAGCGGTCGCTATGGCTACACCTTC
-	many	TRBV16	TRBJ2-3	CASSPKQTGYRTDTQYF	TGTGCCAGCAGCCCGAAGCAAACAGGGTACCGCACAGATACGCAGTATTTT
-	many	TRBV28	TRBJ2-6	CASSLWTELSSGANVLTF	TGTGCCAGCAGTTTATGGACAGAGCTGAGCTCTGGGGCCAACGTCCTGACTTTC
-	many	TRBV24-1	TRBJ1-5	CATSGVDLNQPQHF	TGTGCCACTAGCGGGGTGGACCTAAATCAGCCCCAGCATTTT
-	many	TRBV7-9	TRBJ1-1	CASSGWQGIGTEAFF	TGTGCCAGCAGCGGTTGGCAGGGTATCGGAACTGAAGCTTTCTTT
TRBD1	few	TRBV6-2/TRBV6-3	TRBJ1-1	CASSFSRDRGFPEAFF	TGTGCCAGCAGTTTCTCCCGGGACAGGGGGTTTCCTGAAGCTTTCTTT
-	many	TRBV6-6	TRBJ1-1	CASTLHNPGGTEAFF	TGTGCCAGCACCCTCCACAACCCGGGGGGCACTGAAGCTTTCTTT
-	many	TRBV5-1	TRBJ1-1	CASSLEYRGAEAFF	TGCGCCAGCAGCTTGGAATACCGAGGAGCTGAAGCTTTCTTT
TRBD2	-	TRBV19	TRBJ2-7	CASSRMTSGGKNEQYF	TGTGCCAGTAGTCGTATGACTAGCGGGGGGAAAAACGAGCAGTACTTC
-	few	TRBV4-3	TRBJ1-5	CASSQDLHGEQNYSNQPQHF	TGCGCCAGCAGCCAAGATCTACACGGTGAACAGAACTATAGCAATCAGCCCCAGCATTTT
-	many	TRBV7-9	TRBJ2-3	CATIPNTGPDTQYF	TGTGCCACCATACCAAACACAGGGCCAGATACGCAGTATTTT
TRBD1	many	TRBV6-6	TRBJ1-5	CASSYPTGDLRGNQPQHF	TGTGCCAGCAGTTACCCTACAGGGGATCTGAGAGGCAATCAGCCCCAGCATTTT
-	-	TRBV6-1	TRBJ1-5	CATGTDSNQPQHF	TGTGCCACCGGGACGGATAGCAATCAGCCCCAGCATTTT
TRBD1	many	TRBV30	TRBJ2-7	CAWSVGTGPYEQYF	TGTGCCTGGAGTGTAGGGACAGGCCCCTACGAGCAGTACTTC
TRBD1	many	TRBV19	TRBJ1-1	CASSSKTGADTEAFF	TGTGCCAGTAGTTCCAAGACAGGGGCGGACACTGAAGCTTTCTTT